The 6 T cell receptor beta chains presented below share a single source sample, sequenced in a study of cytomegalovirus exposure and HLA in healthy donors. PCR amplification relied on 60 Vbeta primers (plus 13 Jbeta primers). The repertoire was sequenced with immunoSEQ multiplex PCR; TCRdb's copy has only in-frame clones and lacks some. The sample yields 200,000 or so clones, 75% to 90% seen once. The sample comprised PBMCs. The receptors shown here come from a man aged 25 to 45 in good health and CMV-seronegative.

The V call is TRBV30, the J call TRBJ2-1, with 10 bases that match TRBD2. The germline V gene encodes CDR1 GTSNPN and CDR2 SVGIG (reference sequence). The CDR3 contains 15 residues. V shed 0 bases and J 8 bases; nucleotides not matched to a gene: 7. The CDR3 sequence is CAWSVLAGGRDEQFF. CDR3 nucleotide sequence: TGTGCCTGGAGTGTTTTAGCGGGAGGACGGGATGAGCAGTTCTTC.

CDR3 residues: CASSRDRGSYEQYF. The CDR3 DNA reads TGTGCCAGCAGCCGGGACAGGGGCTCCTACGAGCAGTACTTC. The V and J genes are TRBV7-6 and TRBJ2-7, with 10 nucleotides matching TRBD1. Germline values: CDR1 SGHVS, CDR2 FNYEAQ. The CDR3 has 14 amino acids. Trimming cost V 5 bases and J 0 bases; bases outside gene matches: 1. Complete variable domain (other parts from reference TRBV7-6 and TRBJ2-7): GAGVSQSPRYKVTKRGQDVALRCDPISGHVSLYWYRQALGQGPEFLTYFNYEAQQDKSGLPNDRFSAERPEGSISTLTIQRTEQRDSAMYRCASSRDRGSYEQYFGPGTRLTVT.

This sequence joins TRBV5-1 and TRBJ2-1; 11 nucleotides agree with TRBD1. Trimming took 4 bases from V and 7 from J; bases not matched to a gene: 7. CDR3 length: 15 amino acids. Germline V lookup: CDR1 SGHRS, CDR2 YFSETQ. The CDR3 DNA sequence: TGCGCCAGCAGCCGTGGGACAGGGGGAGGAAATGAGCAGTTCTTC. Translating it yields CASSRGTGGGNEQFF.

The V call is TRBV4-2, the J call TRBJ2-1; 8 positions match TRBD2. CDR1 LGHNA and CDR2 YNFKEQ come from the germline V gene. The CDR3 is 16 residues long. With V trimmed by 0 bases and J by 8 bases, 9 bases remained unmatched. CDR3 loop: CASSQDLSGGRDEQFF. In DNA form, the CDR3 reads TGTGCCAGCAGCCAAGATCTCTCGGGGGGGCGGGATGAGCAGTTCTTC.

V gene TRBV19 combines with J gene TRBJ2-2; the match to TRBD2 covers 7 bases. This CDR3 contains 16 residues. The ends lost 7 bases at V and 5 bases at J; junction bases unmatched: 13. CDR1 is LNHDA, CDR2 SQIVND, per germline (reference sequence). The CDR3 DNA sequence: TGTGCCAGTAATCCGAAGGGCGGGAGAGGGACCGGGGAGCTGTTTTTT. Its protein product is CASNPKGGRGTGELFF.

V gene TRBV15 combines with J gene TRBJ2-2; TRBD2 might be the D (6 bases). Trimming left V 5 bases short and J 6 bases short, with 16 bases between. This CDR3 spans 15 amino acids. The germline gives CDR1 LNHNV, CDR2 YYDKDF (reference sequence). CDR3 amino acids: CATSGRGPGAGELFF. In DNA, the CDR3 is TGTGCCACCAGCGGTCGTGGGCCGGGAGCCGGGGAGCTGTTTTTT. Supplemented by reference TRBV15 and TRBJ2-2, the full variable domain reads DAMVIQNPRYQVTQFGKPVTLSCSQTLNHNVMYWYQQKSSQAPKLLFHYYDKDFNNEADTPDNFQSRRPNTSFCFLDIRSPGLGDTAMYLCATSGRGPGAGELFFGEGSRLTVL.